This passage covers 17 T cell receptor beta chains from one sample sequenced in a study of blood T cell repertoires in COVID-19. Clones were read by immunoSEQ multiplex PCR, and TCRdb kept only the in-frame ones, dropping some. Of roughly 50,000 clones listed, roughly four fifths are singletons. What was sequenced was peripheral blood. These receptors were obtained from an older woman with acute or convalescent COVID-19.

The chain couples TRBV9 to TRBJ1-2; 9 nucleotides line up with TRBD1. Germline loops: CDR1 SGDLS, CDR2 YYNGEE. V lost 0 bases, J lost 4 bases, and 7 bases stayed unmatched. The CDR3 is made up of 16 amino acids. The CDR3 sequence: CASSVEGTGFGYGYTF. The CDR3 bases are TGTGCCAGCAGCGTAGAGGGGACAGGGTTCGGCTATGGCTACACCTTC.

The chain combines TRBV7-9 with TRBJ1-5; possibly TRBD1 for D (6 bases). Germline values: CDR1 SEHNR, CDR2 FQNEAQ (reference sequence). V was shortened by 4 bases and J by 3 bases, with 13 bases between the two germline ends. The CDR3 spans 15 residues. The CDR3 loop is CASSSGDLNNQPQHF. CDR3 bases: TGTGCCAGCAGCTCAGGGGATTTGAACAATCAGCCCCAGCATTTT.

The V and J genes are TRBV6-5 and TRBJ1-2; D remains unclear. CDR1 is MNHEY and CDR2 is SVGAGI in the germline V gene. The CDR3 has 13 amino acids. The V gene lost 11 bases and the J gene lost 0 bases, with 13 bases spanning the gap. The CDR3 coding sequence is TGTGCCTCCAGCGAGATAGCTAACTATGGCTACACCTTC. It codes for CASSEIANYGYTF.

V usage is TRBV12-3 or TRBV12-4 and J usage is TRBJ1-2; D is unclear. CDR3 length: 13 residues. Trimming pared 2 bases from V and 2 bases from J, leaving 6 bases between. This CDR3 is CASSLRGNYGYTF. The CDR3 coding sequence is TGTGCCAGCAGTTTACGCGGGAACTATGGCTACACCTTC.

This clone was counted only a few times. V usage is TRBV6-1 and J usage is TRBJ2-7; D might be TRBD1 (6 bases). The length of the CDR3 is 16 residues. The V end lost 2 bases, the J end lost 2 bases, and 16 bases lay between the germline ends. The V gene's germline CDR1 is MNHNS and CDR2 SASEGT. CDR3 DNA sequence: TGTGCCAGCAGTGAATCAACGACAGGAGTACCCTACGAGCAGTACTTC. It specifies CASSESTTGVPYEQYF.

The chain couples TRBV7-6 to TRBJ1-1; possibly TRBD1 for D (5 bases). This CDR3 comprises 13 residues. V was trimmed by 5 bases and J by 1 base, leaving 8 bases between them. Germline V gene lookup returns CDR1 SGHVS and CDR2 FNYEAQ. The CDR3 protein is CASSRTGNTEAFF. For the CDR3, the DNA is TGTGCCAGCAGCCGCACAGGGAACACTGAAGCTTTCTTT.

The V and J genes are TRBV19 and TRBJ2-7; tentatively, D is TRBD2 (6 bases). The V and J ends lost 5 bases and 4 bases respectively, with 24 bases between them. Germline assignment: CDR1 LNHDA and CDR2 SQIVND (reference sequence). This CDR3 comprises 17 residues. In nucleotides, the CDR3 is TGTGCCAGTAGTCGATACCACCCGGCGGGACGGGGATACGAGCAGTACTTC. Translating gives CASSRYHPAGRGYEQYF.

V and J are TRBV7-9 and TRBJ1-1, with TRBD1 as a possible D gene (5 bases). The CDR3 extends over 14 amino acids. Trimming removed 3 bases at V and 5 bases at J, with 13 bases between. The germline V gene has CDR1 SEHNR and CDR2 FQNEAQ (reference sequence). CDR3 region: CASSLGRGGTEAFF. The CDR3 coding sequence is TGTGCCAGCAGCTTGGGACGGGGAGGAACTGAAGCTTTCTTT.

The chain links TRBV5-1 to TRBJ2-7; a possible D gene is TRBD2 (6 bases). Germline V lookup: CDR1 SGHRS, CDR2 YFSETQ. The ends were cut back, 5 bases at V and 3 bases at J, with 18 bases in the middle. The CDR3 contains 15 residues. CDR3 nucleotides: TGCGCCAGCAGTGATACTCGGACTATGAACTACGAGCAGTACTTC. Encoded protein: CASSDTRTMNYEQYF.

The chain couples TRBV7-9 to TRBJ2-7; D not certain. CDR1 is SEHNR and CDR2 is FQNEAQ in the germline V gene (reference sequence). The CDR3 has 14 residues. V was cut by 1 base and J by 3 bases, with 10 bases left in between. CDR3 bases: TGTGCCAGCAGCTTAGACTTGCGCCACTACGAGCAGTACTTC. Its translation: CASSLDLRHYEQYF. Drawing the rest from reference TRBV7-9 and TRBJ2-7, the complete variable domain is DTGVSQNPRHKITKRGQNVTFRCDPISEHNRLYWYRQTLGQGPEFLTYFQNEAQLEKSRLLSDRFSAERPKGSFSTLEIQRTEQGDSAMYLCASSLDLRHYEQYFGPGTRLTVT.

This chain links TRBV27 with TRBJ2-7; 11 bases map to TRBD1. The V and J ends lost 4 bases and 7 bases, in that order; junction bases with no gene match: 9. The CDR3 runs 15 residues. From germline, CDR1 is MNHEY and CDR2 SMNVEV (reference sequence). CDR3 bases: TGTGCCAGCAGTTCCAAGGGGACAGGGGGGACAGAGCAGTACTTC. Its translation is CASSSKGTGGTEQYF.

The chain carries TRBV6-5 and TRBJ2-7; TRBD1 agrees at 8 bases. The germline V gene encodes CDR1 MNHEY and CDR2 SVGAGI. J was trimmed by 0 bases and V by 8 bases; bases with no gene match: 3. This CDR3 spans 13 amino acids. CDR3 DNA: TGTGCCAGCTTCACAGGGGGCTCCTACGAGCAGTACTTC. Translating gives CASFTGGSYEQYF.

This sequence joins TRBV5-6 and TRBJ1-3; no reliable D call. Germline CDR1 SGHDT, CDR2 YYEEEE. Trimming pared 1 base from V and 2 bases from J, leaving 10 bases between. The CDR3 length is 15 residues. The CDR3 reads CASSLSTAPGNTIYF. For the CDR3, the DNA is TGTGCCAGCAGCTTGAGTACAGCTCCTGGAAACACCATATATTTT.

The V call is TRBV6-1, the J call TRBJ1-1; weak D call: TRBD1 (6 bases). V was trimmed by 3 bases and J by 1 base, leaving 15 bases between them. Looked up from germline, CDR1 is MNHNS and CDR2 is SASEGT. The length of the CDR3 is 16 residues. CDR3 sequence reads: CASSDRAGASNTEAFF. In nucleotides, the CDR3 is TGTGCCAGCAGTGATAGGGCAGGGGCCTCGAACACTGAAGCTTTCTTT.

The V and J genes are TRBV7-9 and TRBJ2-5, with 10 bases lining up with TRBD2. The germline gives CDR1 SEHNR, CDR2 FQNEAQ (reference sequence). The ends lost 2 bases at V and 4 bases at J; junction bases unmatched: 7. The CDR3 covers 16 residues. The DNA for the CDR3 is TGTGCCAGCAGCTTAAGTCCTAGCGGGAGCGGAGAGACCCAGTACTTC. Protein sequence: CASSLSPSGSGETQYF.

This chain connects TRBV7-9 to TRBJ2-2, with D perhaps TRBD2 (5 bases). The germline V gene has CDR1 SEHNR and CDR2 FQNEAQ (reference sequence). The CDR3 covers 16 residues. Trimming took 5 bases from V and 1 from J, leaving 14 bases between them. CDR3 sequence (DNA): TGTGCCAGCAGCAACATGGTAGCGTTGAACACCGGGGAGCTGTTTTTT. Protein: CASSNMVALNTGELFF.

The chain combines TRBV7-8 with TRBJ1-4; the match to TRBD1 covers 8 bases. V trimming: 3 bases; J trimming: 8 bases; junction bases outside the gene matches: 8. Germline V gene data show CDR1 as SGHVS and CDR2 as FQNEAQ. This CDR3 comprises 15 residues. CDR3 region: CASSFGTGRGEKLFF. CDR3 DNA: TGTGCCAGCAGCTTTGGGACAGGCAGAGGCGAAAAACTGTTTTTT.